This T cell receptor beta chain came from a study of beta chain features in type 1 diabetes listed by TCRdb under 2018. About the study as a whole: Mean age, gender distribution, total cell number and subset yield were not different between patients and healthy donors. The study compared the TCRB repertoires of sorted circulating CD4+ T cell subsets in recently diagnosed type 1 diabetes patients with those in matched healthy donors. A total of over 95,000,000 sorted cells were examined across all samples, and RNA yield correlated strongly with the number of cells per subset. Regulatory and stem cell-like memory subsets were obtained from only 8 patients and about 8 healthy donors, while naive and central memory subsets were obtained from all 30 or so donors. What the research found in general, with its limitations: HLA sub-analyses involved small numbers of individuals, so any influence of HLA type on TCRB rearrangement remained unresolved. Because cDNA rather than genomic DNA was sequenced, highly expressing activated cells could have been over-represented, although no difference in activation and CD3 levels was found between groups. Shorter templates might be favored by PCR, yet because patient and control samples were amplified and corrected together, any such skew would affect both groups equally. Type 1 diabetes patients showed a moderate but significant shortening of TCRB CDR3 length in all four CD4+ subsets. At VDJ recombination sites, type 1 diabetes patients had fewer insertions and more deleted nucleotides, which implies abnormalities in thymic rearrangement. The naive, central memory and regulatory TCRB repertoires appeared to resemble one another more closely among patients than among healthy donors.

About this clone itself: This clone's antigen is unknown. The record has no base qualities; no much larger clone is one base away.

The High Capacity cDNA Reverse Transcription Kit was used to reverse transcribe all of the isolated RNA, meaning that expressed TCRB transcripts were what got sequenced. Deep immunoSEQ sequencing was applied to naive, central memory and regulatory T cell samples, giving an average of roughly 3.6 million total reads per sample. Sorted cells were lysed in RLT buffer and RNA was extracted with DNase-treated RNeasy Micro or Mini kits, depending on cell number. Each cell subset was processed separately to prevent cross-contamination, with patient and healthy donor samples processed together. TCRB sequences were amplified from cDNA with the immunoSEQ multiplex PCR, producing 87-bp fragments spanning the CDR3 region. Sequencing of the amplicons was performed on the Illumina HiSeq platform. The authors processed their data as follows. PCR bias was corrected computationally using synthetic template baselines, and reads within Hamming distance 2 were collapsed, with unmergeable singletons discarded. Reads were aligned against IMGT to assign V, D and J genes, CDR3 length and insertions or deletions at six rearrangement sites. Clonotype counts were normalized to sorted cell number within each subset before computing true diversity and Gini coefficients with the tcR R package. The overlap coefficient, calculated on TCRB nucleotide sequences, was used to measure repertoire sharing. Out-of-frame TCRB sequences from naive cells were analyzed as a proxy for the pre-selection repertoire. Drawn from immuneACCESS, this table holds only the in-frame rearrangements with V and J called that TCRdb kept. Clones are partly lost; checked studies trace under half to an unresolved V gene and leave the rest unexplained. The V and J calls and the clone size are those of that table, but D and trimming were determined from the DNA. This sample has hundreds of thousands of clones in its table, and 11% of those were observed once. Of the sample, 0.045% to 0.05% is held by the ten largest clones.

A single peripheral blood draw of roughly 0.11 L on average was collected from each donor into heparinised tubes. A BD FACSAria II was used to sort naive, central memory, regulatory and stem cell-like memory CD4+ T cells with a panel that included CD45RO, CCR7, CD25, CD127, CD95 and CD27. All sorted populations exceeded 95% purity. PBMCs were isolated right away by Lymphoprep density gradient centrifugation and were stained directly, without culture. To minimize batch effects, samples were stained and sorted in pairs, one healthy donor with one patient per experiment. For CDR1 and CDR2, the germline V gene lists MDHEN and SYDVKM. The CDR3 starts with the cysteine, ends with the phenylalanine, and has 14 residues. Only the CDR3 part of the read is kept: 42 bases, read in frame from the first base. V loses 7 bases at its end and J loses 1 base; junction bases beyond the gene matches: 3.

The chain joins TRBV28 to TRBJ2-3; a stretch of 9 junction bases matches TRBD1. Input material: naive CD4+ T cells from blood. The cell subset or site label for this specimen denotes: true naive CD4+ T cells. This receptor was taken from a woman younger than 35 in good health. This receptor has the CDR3 CASTGQGRTDTQYF. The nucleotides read TGTGCCAGCACTGGACAGGGGCGCACAGATACGCAGTATTTT.